These 8 T cell receptor beta chains originate from one sample sequenced in a study of cytomegalovirus exposure and HLA in healthy donors (TCRdb year 2017). The library was obtained by the immunoSEQ multiplex PCR assay. For the multiplex PCR, a mixture combining 60 forward primers for TCR Vbeta segments and 13 reverse primers for TCR Jbeta segments was used. TCRdb took this table from immuneACCESS and kept in-frame rearrangements with V and J called. Such tables lack part of the clones; where checked against another copy, unresolved V genes explain under half of the gap, and the rest is unexplained. Recorded for this sample are 200,000 to 250,000 clones; over 80% of them occurred a single time. Jointly, the top ten make up more than 0.6% of the sample. Source material: PBMCs. These receptor sequences come from a boy younger than 10 in good health and CMV-seronegative.

V and J are TRBV15 and TRBJ2-3, with 10 bases matching TRBD1. With V trimmed by 3 bases and J by 4 bases, 1 base remained unmatched. The germline V gene has CDR1 LNHNV and CDR2 YYDKDF (reference sequence). This CDR3 is built from 14 residues. CDR3 protein: CATSRTGGADTQYF. The DNA of the CDR3 is TGTGCCACCAGCAGGACAGGGGGCGCAGATACGCAGTATTTT. Based on the CDR3 plus reference TRBV15 and TRBJ2-3, the full variable domain is DAMVIQNPRYQVTQFGKPVTLSCSQTLNHNVMYWYQQKSSQAPKLLFHYYDKDFNNEADTPDNFQSRRPNTSFCFLDIRSPGLGDTAMYLCATSRTGGADTQYFGPGTRLTVL.

The chain joins TRBV25-1 to TRBJ2-7; a possible D gene is TRBD1 (6 bases). Germline CDR1 and CDR2: MGHDK and SYGVNS. V was cut by 6 bases and J by 3 bases, with 9 bases left in between. This CDR3 region has 12 residues. CDR3 nucleotides: TGTGCCAGCAGACCACAGGGCTACGAGCAGTACTTC. The encoded protein is CASRPQGYEQYF.

This chain joins TRBV7-2 and TRBJ2-1; 7 positions agree with TRBD1. Germline CDR1 and CDR2: SGHTA and FQGNSA. The CDR3 spans 15 residues. Trimming took 1 base from V and 5 from J; bases not matched to a gene: 5. CDR3 in amino acids: CASSLVTGWDNEQFF. The CDR3 coding sequence is TGTGCCAGCAGCTTAGTGACAGGGTGGGACAATGAGCAGTTCTTC.

The CDR3 region is CAWSRIKETQYF. Written as DNA, the CDR3 is TGTGCCTGGAGTCGTATAAAAGAGACCCAGTACTTC. The chain recombines TRBV30 with TRBJ2-5; D ambiguous. The CDR3 loop spans 12 amino acids. Germline V lookup: CDR1 GTSNPN, CDR2 SVGIG (reference sequence). The V gene lost 2 bases and the J gene lost 3 bases, with 7 bases spanning the gap.

This clone was seen a few times. The chain couples TRBV21-1 to TRBJ1-3; no check of the table's D call, TRBD1, against the DNA was made. TRBV21-1 is a recognized pseudogene. The CDR3 runs 16 residues. The CDR3 is CASSKVGQLVGNTIYF. The CDR3 bases are TGTGCCAGCAGCAAAGTGGGACAGTTAGTCGGAAACACCATATATTTT.

This chain joins TRBV5-1 and TRBJ1-6; the D gene is possibly TRBD1 (5 bases). V shed 4 bases and J shed 5 bases, with 16 bases lying between them. This CDR3 is 16 amino acids long. Germline V gene data show CDR1 as SGHRS and CDR2 as YFSETQ. CDR3 sequence reads: CASSALSGDNNSPLHF. CDR3 in DNA: TGCGCCAGCAGCGCATTGTCGGGGGATAATAATTCACCCCTCCACTTT. Full variable domain (rest looked up from reference TRBV5-1 and TRBJ1-6): KAGVTQTPRYLIKTRGQQVTLSCSPISGHRSVSWYQQTPGQGLQFLFEYFSETQRNKGNFPGRFSGRQFSNSRSEMNVSTLELGDSALYLCASSALSGDNNSPLHFGNGTRLTVT.

The chain couples TRBV10-3 to TRBJ2-1, with 9 bases aligning to TRBD2. CDR3 length: 14 amino acids. Germline trimming cut 10 bases from V and 5 bases from J; bases unmatched to any gene: 9. CDR1 and CDR2 from the germline V gene are ENHRY and SYGVKD. The CDR3 DNA follows: TGTGCCACCTCCGGGACTAGCCTCCACAATGAGCAGTTCTTC. It encodes CATSGTSLHNEQFF.

This clone was observed once. The chain combines TRBV6-4 with TRBJ2-1; 12 bases align to TRBD2. Germline V CDR1 and CDR2: MRHNA, SNTAGT. Trimming removed 0 bases from V and 4 bases from J; junction bases left unmatched: 4. CDR3 length: 17 amino acids. As DNA, the CDR3 is TGTGCCAGCAGTGACTCGTCTAGCGGGGGGGGATACAATGAGCAGTTCTTC. It translates to CASSDSSSGGGYNEQFF.